The 21 T cell receptor beta chains in this list originate from one sample, sequenced in a study of cytomegalovirus exposure and HLA in healthy donors (dated by TCRdb to 2016 to 2017). The receptor library was made with the immunoSEQ multiplex PCR assay. For the multiplex PCR, a mixture combining 60 forward primers for TCR Vbeta segments and 13 reverse primers for TCR Jbeta segments was used. TCRdb took over this immuneACCESS table, retaining in-frame rearrangements with V and J assigned. Such tables are incomplete; in checked studies, under half of the missing clones stem from an unresolved V gene, and the remainder is unexplained. The table for this sample lists about 90,000 clones; about 80% of them were counted only once. Of the sample, 0.45% to 0.6% is held by the ten largest clones. The specimen was PBMCs. Source of these receptors: a man aged 30 to 45 in good health and CMV-seronegative.

The rearrangement joins TRBV7-9 to TRBJ2-3; 8 nucleotides agree with TRBD2. The CDR3 totals 17 residues. Germline V gives CDR1 SEHNR, CDR2 FQNEAQ (reference sequence). After removal of 3 bases from V and 2 bases from J, the junction contained 10 bases not matched to a gene. This CDR3 is CASSLGTGGGNTDTQYF. The DNA for the CDR3 is TGTGCCAGCAGCTTGGGTACCGGGGGGGGTAACACAGATACGCAGTATTTT.

CDR3 bases: TGCGCCAGCAGCTTGACAGGGGGCGCGGAAGAGCAGTACTTC. As protein: CASSLTGGAEEQYF. V is TRBV5-1 and J is TRBJ2-5, with 9 bases identical to TRBD1. Trimming at V came to 1 base and at J to 11 bases, leaving 9 bases not matched to a gene. Germline lookup yields CDR1 SGHRS and CDR2 YFSETQ. CDR3 length equals 14 residues.

The V call is TRBV5-1, the J call TRBJ1-2, with D possibly matching TRBD1 (5 bases). CDR3 length: 17 residues. Germline CDR1 is SGHRS and CDR2 is YFSETQ. Trimming shortened V by 0 bases and J by 5 bases, and 20 bases separated the two germline ends. CDR3 nucleotides: TGCGCCAGCAGCTTGGGAAGGCTGACAGATCCTAGTTATGGCTACACCTTC. Amino acids: CASSLGRLTDPSYGYTF.

The rearrangement joins TRBV5-1 to TRBJ2-4; 7 bases fit TRBD2. With V trimmed by 0 bases and J by 9 bases, 6 bases remained unmatched. Per the germline V gene, CDR1 is SGHRS and CDR2 is YFSETQ. The CDR3 has 14 amino acids. The CDR3: CASSLGTSQGIQYF. The CDR3 nucleotides read TGCGCCAGCAGCTTGGGGACTAGTCAGGGCATTCAGTACTTC. Supplemented by reference TRBV5-1 and TRBJ2-4, the full variable domain reads KAGVTQTPRYLIKTRGQQVTLSCSPISGHRSVSWYQQTPGQGLQFLFEYFSETQRNKGNFPGRFSGRQFSNSRSEMNVSTLELGDSALYLCASSLGTSQGIQYFGAGTRLSVL.

This clone was counted a single time. The V call is TRBV7-2, the J call TRBJ1-2; TRBD1 is a possible D gene (5 bases). V was shortened by 1 base and J by 8 bases, with 11 bases between the two germline ends. This CDR3 comprises 13 residues. Germline CDR1 is SGHTA and CDR2 is FQGNSA. The CDR3 nucleotides read TGTGCCAGCAGCTTAGTGGGGGGACGGGGCTACACCTTC. Translating gives CASSLVGGRGYTF.

The V call is TRBV19, the J call TRBJ2-7; 10 bases are shared with TRBD2. Germline trimming cut 4 bases from V and 9 bases from J; bases unmatched to any gene: 6. The CDR3 runs 13 residues. Germline CDR1 is LNHDA and CDR2 is SQIVND (reference sequence). CDR3 nucleotide sequence: TGTGCCAGTAGTAAAGCGGGAGGGCTGAGGCAGTACGTC. It yields the protein CASSKAGGLRQYV.

The rearrangement uses TRBV2 and TRBJ1-4; D remains unclear. Germline assignment: CDR1 SNHLY and CDR2 FYNNEI. The ends were cut back, 6 bases at V and 8 bases at J, with 16 bases in the middle. The CDR3 has 14 residues. Written as DNA, the CDR3 is TGTGCCAGCAGACCGAGGGTTTCTGGAGAAAAACTGTTTTTT. This encodes CASRPRVSGEKLFF.

The genes are TRBV18 and TRBJ1-1; D possibly corresponds to TRBD1 (6 bases). V was trimmed by 3 bases and J by 3 bases, leaving 14 bases between them. CDR3 length: 15 residues. CDR1 is KGHSH, CDR2 LQKENI, per germline. The CDR3 protein is CASSPGQGGDTEAFF. The DNA for the CDR3 is TGTGCCAGCTCACCTGGACAAGGGGGGGACACTGAAGCTTTCTTT.

Only a few counts were recorded for this clone. The chain joins TRBV6-5 to TRBJ1-2; 7 bases align to TRBD1. The CDR3 runs 14 residues. V was pared by 6 bases and J by 4 bases, with 8 bases of the junction left unmatched. Germline lookup yields CDR1 MNHEY and CDR2 SVGAGI. DNA for the CDR3: TGTGCCAGCAGCCCAAGACAGGGACGCTATGGCTACACCTTC. Translation gives CASSPRQGRYGYTF.

A few counts support this clone. This chain uses TRBV5-1 with TRBJ1-1, with a weak D call TRBD1 (5 bases). CDR1 SGHRS and CDR2 YFSETQ come from the germline V gene. Deletions cut 7 bases from V and 6 bases from J, with 19 bases between. The CDR3 is 14 amino acids. CDR3 protein: CASHGGRGGAEAFF. Written as DNA, the CDR3 is TGCGCCAGCCATGGAGGCCGGGGGGGAGCTGAAGCTTTCTTT.

The V call is TRBV5-1, the J call TRBJ2-3; a possible D gene is TRBD1 (5 bases). The CDR3 runs to 16 residues. Between the trimmed V and J ends, which lost 1 base and 2 bases, there was a span of 14 bases. Germline-derived CDR1 and CDR2 are SGHRS and YFSETQ. The CDR3 reads CASSLRQGWSTDTQYF. CDR3 nucleotide sequence: TGCGCCAGCAGCTTGCGCCAGGGTTGGTCCACAGATACGCAGTATTTT.

The chain joins TRBV28 to TRBJ1-2, with D hard to call. The CDR3 sequence is 13 residues long. Germline values: CDR1 MDHEN, CDR2 SYDVKM. V was clipped by 6 bases and J by 0 bases, with 8 bases between them. DNA for the CDR3: TGTGCCAGCAGCTCACAAGCTAACTATGGCTACACCTTC. It translates to CASSSQANYGYTF.

This chain connects TRBV9 to TRBJ1-1; TRBD1 agrees at 8 bases. Trimming cost V 3 bases and J 4 bases; bases outside gene matches: 8. The germline V gene encodes CDR1 SGDLS and CDR2 YYNGEE. The CDR3 sequence is 15 residues long. CDR3 loop: CASSARLQGATEAFF. As DNA, the CDR3 is TGTGCCAGCAGCGCAAGACTCCAGGGGGCCACTGAAGCTTTCTTT.

V and J are TRBV27 and TRBJ2-1, with D unresolved. From germline, CDR1 is MNHEY and CDR2 SMNVEV (reference sequence). V gave up 6 bases and J gave up 0 bases, with 12 bases separating them. The CDR3 runs 15 residues. The CDR3 loop reads CASRVAASSYNEQFF. The CDR3 region has the DNA TGTGCCAGCAGAGTAGCCGCGAGCTCCTACAATGAGCAGTTCTTC.

In nucleotides, the CDR3 is TGCGCCAGCAGTCGGACAGTGAACACTGAAGCTTTCTTT. Amino acids: CASSRTVNTEAFF. The rearrangement uses TRBV10-1 and TRBJ1-1; D may be TRBD1 (6 bases). The CDR3 length is 13 residues. V lost 5 bases, J lost 0 bases, and 7 bases lay in between. The germline gives CDR1 WNHNN, CDR2 SYGVQD (reference sequence).

This chain connects TRBV9 to TRBJ2-1; 7 nucleotides agree with TRBD2. The germline CDR1 and CDR2 sequences are SGDLS and YYNGEE. J lost 6 bases, V lost 1 base, and 7 bases had no gene match. The CDR3 length is 15 residues. The CDR3 sequence: CASSVLGGGSNEQFF. CDR3 nucleotides: TGTGCCAGCAGCGTATTAGGCGGGGGAAGCAATGAGCAGTTCTTC.

This clone was picked up a small number of times. The chain carries TRBV25-1 and TRBJ1-6, with D unresolved. The V end lost 3 bases, the J end lost 12 bases, and 18 bases lay between the germline ends. There are 15 residues in the CDR3. Germline values: CDR1 MGHDK, CDR2 SYGVNS. The CDR3 bases are TGTGCCAGCAGTGAGGAGGGTGGCCCTCGAGTACCCCTCCACTTT. Protein sequence: CASSEEGGPRVPLHF. Full variable domain (missing parts from reference TRBV25-1 and TRBJ1-6): EADIYQTPRYLVIGTGKKITLECSQTMGHDKMYWYQQDPGMELHLIHYSYGVNSTEKGDLSSESTVSRIRTEHFPLTLESARPSHTSQYLCASSEEGGPRVPLHFGNGTRLTVT.

This clone was counted between two and nine times. The genes are TRBV9 and TRBJ1-1; D is possibly TRBD1 (6 bases). V gave up 0 bases and J gave up 1 base, with 10 bases separating them. This CDR3 comprises 15 residues. Germline loops: CDR1 SGDLS, CDR2 YYNGEE. This CDR3 reads CASSVGGQPNTEAFF. In DNA form, the CDR3 reads TGTGCCAGCAGCGTAGGAGGACAGCCGAACACTGAAGCTTTCTTT.

This rearrangement joins TRBV5-1 to TRBJ2-3; perhaps TRBD2 as D (7 bases). The ends were cut back, 5 bases at V and 4 bases at J, with 20 bases in the middle. The V gene's germline CDR1 is SGHRS and CDR2 YFSETQ. CDR3 size: 16 residues. The CDR3 nucleotides read TGCGCCAGCAGGATACCGGGGGGCGGGACGGCAGATACGCAGTATTTT. Encoded protein: CASRIPGGGTADTQYF.

CDR3 amino acids: CASSRERRPNEKLFF. The CDR3 bases are TGTGCCAGCAGTAGGGAAAGGAGGCCTAATGAAAAACTGTTTTTT. V gene TRBV6-5 combines with J gene TRBJ1-4; D gene ambiguous. The CDR3 has 15 residues. Trimming stripped 5 bases from V and 3 bases from J, with 13 bases between. The V gene's germline CDR1 is MNHEY and CDR2 SVGAGI.

This clone was detected only a few times. This sequence joins TRBV5-1 and TRBJ2-7, with a weak D call TRBD2 (6 bases). V shed 4 bases and J shed 6 bases, with 14 bases lying between them. This CDR3 is built from 13 residues. CDR1 and CDR2 (germline): SGHRS, YFSETQ. CDR3 sequence: CASSPRSSVEQYF. CDR3 sequence (DNA): TGCGCCAGCAGCCCCCGATCTAGCGTCGAGCAGTACTTC.